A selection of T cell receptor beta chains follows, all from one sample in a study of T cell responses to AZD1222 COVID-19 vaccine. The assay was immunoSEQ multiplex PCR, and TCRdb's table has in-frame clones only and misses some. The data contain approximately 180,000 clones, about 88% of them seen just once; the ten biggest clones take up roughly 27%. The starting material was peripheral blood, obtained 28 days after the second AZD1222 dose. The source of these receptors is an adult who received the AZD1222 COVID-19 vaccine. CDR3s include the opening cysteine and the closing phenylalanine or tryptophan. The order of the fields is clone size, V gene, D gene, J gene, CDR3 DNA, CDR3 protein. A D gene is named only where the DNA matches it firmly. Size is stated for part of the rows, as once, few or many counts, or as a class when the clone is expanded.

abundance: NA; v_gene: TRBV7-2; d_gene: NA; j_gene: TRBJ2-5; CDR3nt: TGTGCCAGCAGCCTAATGGGGAATATTAAAGAGACCCAGTACTTC; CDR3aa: CASSLMGNIKETQYF
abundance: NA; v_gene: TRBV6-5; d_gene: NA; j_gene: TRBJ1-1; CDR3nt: TGTGCCAGCGCAGGGAACACTGAAGCTTTCTTT; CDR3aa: CASAGNTEAFF
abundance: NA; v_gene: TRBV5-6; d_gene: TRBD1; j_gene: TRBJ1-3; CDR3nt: TGTGCCAGCAGCTTGGTTCCTACAGGGGTTGCTGGAAACACCATATATTTT; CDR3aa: CASSLVPTGVAGNTIYF
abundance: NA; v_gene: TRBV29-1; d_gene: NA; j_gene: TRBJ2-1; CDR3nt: TGCAGCGTGCCCTTGCCCACCCCCTCCGGGACACGTTACAATGAGCAGTTCTTC; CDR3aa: CSVPLPTPSGTRYNEQFF
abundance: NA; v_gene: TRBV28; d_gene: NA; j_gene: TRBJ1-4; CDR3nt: TGTGCCAGCAAACGGTACCTAACTAATGAAAAACTGTTTTTT; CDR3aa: CASKRYLTNEKLFF
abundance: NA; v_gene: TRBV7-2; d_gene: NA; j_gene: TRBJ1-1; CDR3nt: TGTGCCAGCAGCATAACAGGGTCGGACACTGAAGCTTTCTTT; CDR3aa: CASSITGSDTEAFF
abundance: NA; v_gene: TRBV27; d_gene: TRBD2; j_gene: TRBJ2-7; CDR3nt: TGTGCCAGCAGTCCGAGGGTTAGCGGGAAGCCCTACGAGCAGTACTTC; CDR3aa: CASSPRVSGKPYEQYF
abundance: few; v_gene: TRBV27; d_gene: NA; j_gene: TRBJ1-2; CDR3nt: TGTGCCAGCAGTTCGTCGGGGCAAGCTAACTATGGCTACACCTTC; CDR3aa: CASSSSGQANYGYTF
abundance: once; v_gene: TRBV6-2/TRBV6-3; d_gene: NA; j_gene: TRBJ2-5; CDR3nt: TGTGCCAGCAGTTACTCCCCAGCGGGCAGCCGCCAAGAGACCCAGTACTTC; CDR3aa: CASSYSPAGSRQETQYF
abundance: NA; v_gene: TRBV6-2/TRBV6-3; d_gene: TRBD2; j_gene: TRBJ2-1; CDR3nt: TGTGCCAGCAGTAACGGGCTTACTAGCGGTCAGTTCTTC; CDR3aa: CASSNGLTSGQFF
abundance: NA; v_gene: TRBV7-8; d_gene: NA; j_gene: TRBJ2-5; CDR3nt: TGTGCCAGCAGCTTAGGGCTGTTAGACAGGAGTCGAGAGACCCAGTACTTC; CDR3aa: CASSLGLLDRSRETQYF
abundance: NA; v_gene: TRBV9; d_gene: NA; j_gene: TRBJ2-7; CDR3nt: TGTGCCAGCAGCCCCTCCCTAGTAGGCGAGCAGTACTTC; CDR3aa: CASSPSLVGEQYF
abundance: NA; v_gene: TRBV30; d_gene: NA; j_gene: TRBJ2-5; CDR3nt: TGTGCCTGGCAACTTCAGAGGACCCAGTACTTC; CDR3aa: CAWQLQRTQYF
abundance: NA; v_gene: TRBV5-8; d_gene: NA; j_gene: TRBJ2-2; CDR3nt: TGTGCCAGCAGCTTGTCGGAGAACACCGGGGAGCTGTTTTTT; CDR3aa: CASSLSENTGELFF
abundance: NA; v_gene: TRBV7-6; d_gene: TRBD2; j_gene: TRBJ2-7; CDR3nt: TGTGCCCCTTCGGGAGGGTATAGATCCTACGAGCAGTACTTC; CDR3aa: CAPSGGYRSYEQYF
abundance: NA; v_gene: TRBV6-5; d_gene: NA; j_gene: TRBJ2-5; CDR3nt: TGTGCCAGCACCAGAGCCAGGGGCCAAGAGACCCAGTACTTC; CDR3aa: CASTRARGQETQYF
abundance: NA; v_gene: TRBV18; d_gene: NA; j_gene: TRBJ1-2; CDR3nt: TGTGCCAGCTCACAGCAACAGGTGGACGGCTACACCTTC; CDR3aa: CASSQQQVDGYTF
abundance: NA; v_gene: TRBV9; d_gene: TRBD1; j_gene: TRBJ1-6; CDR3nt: TGTGCCAGCAGCGAGGCCCCTTCCGGACAGGGGGCGGATTCACCCCTCCACTTT; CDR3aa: CASSEAPSGQGADSPLHF
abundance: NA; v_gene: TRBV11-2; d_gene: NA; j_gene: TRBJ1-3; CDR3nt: TGTGCCAGCAGCCTCTTAGGGACTTCGGGAGGAAACACCATATATTTT; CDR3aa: CASSLLGTSGGNTIYF
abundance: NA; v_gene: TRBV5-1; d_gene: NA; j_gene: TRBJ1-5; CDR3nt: TGCGCCAGCAGCTTGGAGGGCCAGGATAGCAATCAGCCCCAGCATTTT; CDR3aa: CASSLEGQDSNQPQHF
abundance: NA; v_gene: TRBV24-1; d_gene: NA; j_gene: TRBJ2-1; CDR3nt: TGTGCCACCAGTGGCGTGGAAAAATCCTACAATGAGCAGTTCTTC; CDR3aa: CATSGVEKSYNEQFF
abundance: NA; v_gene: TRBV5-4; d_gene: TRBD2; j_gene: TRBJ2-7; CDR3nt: TGTGCCAGCAGCCGTCCGACTAGCGGGACCTACGAGCAGTACTTC; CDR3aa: CASSRPTSGTYEQYF
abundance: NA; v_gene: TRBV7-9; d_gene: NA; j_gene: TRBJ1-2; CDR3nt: TGTGCCAGCAGCTTAGAAATAGAGGACTATGGCTACACCTTC; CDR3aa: CASSLEIEDYGYTF
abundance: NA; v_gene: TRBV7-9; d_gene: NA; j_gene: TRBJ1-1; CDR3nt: TGTGCCAGCAGCCCGTCAGGACGGGGCCCGAACACTGAAGCTTTCTTT; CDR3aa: CASSPSGRGPNTEAFF
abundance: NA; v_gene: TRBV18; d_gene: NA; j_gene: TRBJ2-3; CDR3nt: TGTGCCAGCTCACCACCGGCGTCGGCAGATACGCAGTATTTT; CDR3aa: CASSPPASADTQYF
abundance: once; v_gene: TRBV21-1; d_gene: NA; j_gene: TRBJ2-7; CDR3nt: TGTGCCAGCAGCCCCGTTATAGGTACCCACTACTTC; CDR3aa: CASSPVIGTHYF
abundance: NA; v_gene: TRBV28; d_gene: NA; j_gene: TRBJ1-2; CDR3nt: TGTGCCAGCAGCAAAGGGGGTATCTATGGCTACACCTTC; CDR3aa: CASSKGGIYGYTF
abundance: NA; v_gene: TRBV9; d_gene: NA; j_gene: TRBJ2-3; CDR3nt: TGTGCCAGCAGCGTAGCAAGTTTTGGCGGCACAGATACGCAGTATTTT; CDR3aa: CASSVASFGGTDTQYF
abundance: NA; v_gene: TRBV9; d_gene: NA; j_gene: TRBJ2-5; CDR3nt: TGTGCCAGCAGCGTACTAGTGGGGGCTGAGGAGACCCAGTACTTC; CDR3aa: CASSVLVGAEETQYF
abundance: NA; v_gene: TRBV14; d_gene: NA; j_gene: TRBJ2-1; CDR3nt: TGTGCCAGCAGCCAAGAAATGAATCCCTACAATGAGCAGTTCTTC; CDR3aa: CASSQEMNPYNEQFF
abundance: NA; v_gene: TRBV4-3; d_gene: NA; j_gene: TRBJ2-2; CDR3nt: TGCGCCAGCAGCCAAGAATGGGTTGGGTTAAACACCGGGGAGCTGTTTTTT; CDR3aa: CASSQEWVGLNTGELFF
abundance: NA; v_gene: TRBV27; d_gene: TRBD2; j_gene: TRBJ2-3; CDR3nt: TGTGCCAGCAGTCTTAGCGGGATTGTCCACACAGATACGCAGTATTTT; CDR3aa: CASSLSGIVHTDTQYF
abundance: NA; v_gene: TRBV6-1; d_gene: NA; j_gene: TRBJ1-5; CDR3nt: TGTGCCAGCAGTGAAGTGGGGGTTCAGCCCCAGCATTTT; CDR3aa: CASSEVGVQPQHF
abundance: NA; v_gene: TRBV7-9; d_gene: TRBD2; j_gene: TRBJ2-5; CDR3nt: TGTGCCAGCAGCTTAGGACTAGCGGGAGGAGGTGAGACCCAGTACTTC; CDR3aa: CASSLGLAGGGETQYF
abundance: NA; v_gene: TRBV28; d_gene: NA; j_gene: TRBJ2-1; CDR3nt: TGTGCCAGCAGTTTACATTCTCCGGGCAATGAGCAGTTCTTC; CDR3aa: CASSLHSPGNEQFF
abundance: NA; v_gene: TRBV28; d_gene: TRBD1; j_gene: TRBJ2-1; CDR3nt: TGTGCCAGCAGTTTGAGGTGGTCGCGAGACAGGGGGCTTTATGAGCAGTTCTTC; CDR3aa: CASSLRWSRDRGLYEQFF